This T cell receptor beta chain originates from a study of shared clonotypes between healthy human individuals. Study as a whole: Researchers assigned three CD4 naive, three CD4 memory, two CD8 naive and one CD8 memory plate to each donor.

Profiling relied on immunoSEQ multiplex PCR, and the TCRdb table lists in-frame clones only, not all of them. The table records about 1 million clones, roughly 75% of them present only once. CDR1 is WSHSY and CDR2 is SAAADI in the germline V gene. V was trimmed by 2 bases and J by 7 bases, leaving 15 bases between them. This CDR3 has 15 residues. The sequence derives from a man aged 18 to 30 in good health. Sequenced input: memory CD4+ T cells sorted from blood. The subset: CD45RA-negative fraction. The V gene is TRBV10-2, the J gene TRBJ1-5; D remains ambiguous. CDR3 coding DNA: TGCGCCAGCAGTGAGACATGGACGGTCGGGCAGCCCCAGCATTTT. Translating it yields CASSETWTVGQPQHF.